This T cell receptor (beta chain) was captured by sequencing in a study of identical twins. From the 5' RACE reads, TCRdb called clonotypes with MiXCR, one entry per CDR3 protein. The sample records hundreds of thousands of distinct CDR3 sequences, 8.5% to 9.5% being singletons. CDR1 MNHNS and CDR2 SASEGT come from the germline V gene. The junction had 7 bases not matched to a gene; V was cut back by 7 bases and J by 4 bases. The CDR3 extends over 15 amino acids. This sample also belongs to another study, concerning yellow fever vaccine responses in identical twins.

This clonotype was sampled from a woman aged 18 to 35 in good health. The V gene is TRBV6-1, the J gene TRBJ2-2, with 9 bases aligning to TRBD1. The sample comprised PBMCs. CDR3 sequence: CASKHRGLPTGELFF. CDR3 DNA: TGTGCCAGCAAACACAGGGGGCTTCCCACCGGGGAGCTGTTTTTT.